The 32 T cell receptor beta chains in this list originate from one sample, sequenced in a study of cytomegalovirus exposure and HLA in healthy donors. PCR was performed using 60 Vbeta and 13 Jbeta primers. Libraries were prepared by immunoSEQ multiplex PCR; TCRdb keeps only in-frame clonotypes and omits some of them. The sample holds approximately 100,000 clones; about three quarters are singletons and the top ten take around 5%. Sequencing used PBMCs. All receptors derive from a female donor in good health and CMV-seropositive.

J is TRBJ2-1 and V is TRBV4-2, with 9 positions matching TRBD2. The junction had 12 bases not matched to a gene; V was cut back by 2 bases and J by 10 bases. Germline V CDR1 and CDR2: LGHNA, YNFKEQ. This CDR3 region has 16 residues. CDR3 sequence: CASSQLTGTSSSEQFF. The CDR3 region has the DNA TGTGCCAGCAGCCAACTAACCGGGACTAGCTCATCCGAGCAGTTCTTC.

This clone was seen a few times. J is TRBJ2-2 and V is TRBV5-1; 7 bases are shared with TRBD1. CDR1 and CDR2 (germline): SGHRS, YFSETQ. V lost 4 bases to trimming and J lost 5 bases; unmatched junction nucleotides: 2. There are 13 residues in the CDR3. The CDR3 DNA sequence: TGCGCCAGCAGCCAGGGACAGACCGGGGAGCTGTTTTTT. Protein product: CASSQGQTGELFF.

V and J are TRBV7-2 and TRBJ2-1; possibly TRBD2 for D (5 bases). Germline CDR1 and CDR2: SGHTA and FQGNSA. This CDR3 contains 15 residues. Trimming removed 6 bases from V and 6 bases from J, with 18 bases in between. CDR3 bases: TGTGCCAGCAGATTCTCGTGGGGAGTTTCCAATGAGCAGTTCTTC. Encoded protein: CASRFSWGVSNEQFF. Using reference TRBV7-2 and TRBJ2-1 for the parts outside the CDR3, the full variable domain is GAGVSQSPSNKVTEKGKDVELRCDPISGHTALYWYRQSLGQGLEFLIYFQGNSAPDKSGLPSDRFSAERTGGSVSTLTIQRTQQEDSAVYLCASRFSWGVSNEQFFGPGTRLTVL.

V is TRBV4-3 and J is TRBJ2-4; D remains ambiguous. Per germline, CDR1 LGHNA and CDR2 YSLEER. V lost 4 bases and J lost 7, with 17 bases in between. This CDR3 has 15 amino acids. The CDR3 sequence is CASSPSAPLRNIQYF. CDR3 DNA sequence: TGCGCCAGCAGCCCCTCGGCACCCCTGAGGAACATTCAGTACTTC.

In its sample, this clone was seen once. The chain carries TRBV6-1 and TRBJ1-3; TRBD1 is a possible D gene (5 bases). The germline gives CDR1 MNHNS, CDR2 SASEGT. The length of the CDR3 is 18 residues. Trimming took off 4 bases at V and 0 bases at J, with 19 bases between the two ends. The DNA for the CDR3 is TGTGCCAGCAGTGTCATGGGAGCCGGGGGACCCTCTGGAAACACCATATATTTT. It translates to CASSVMGAGGPSGNTIYF.

The chain joins TRBV7-3 to TRBJ2-7; D not resolved. Germline V gives CDR1 SGHTA, CDR2 FQGTGA. The V gene lost 2 bases and the J gene lost 7 bases, with 12 bases spanning the gap. The CDR3 runs 13 residues. CDR3 protein: CASSLGPGEEQYF. CDR3 DNA sequence: TGTGCCAGCAGCTTAGGGCCTGGTGAGGAGCAGTACTTC.

The chain combines TRBV6-1 with TRBJ1-3, with 9 bases lining up with TRBD1. There are 15 residues in the CDR3. In germline, CDR1 is MNHNS, CDR2 SASEGT. With V trimmed by 8 bases and J by 4 bases, 9 bases remained unmatched. CDR3 DNA sequence: TGTGCCAGCGGGGTCGGGACAGGGCTCGGAAACACCATATATTTT. Protein sequence: CASGVGTGLGNTIYF.

This chain connects TRBV18 to TRBJ1-2; D gene uncertain. The CDR3 is 14 amino acids. With 5 bases removed from V and 4 bases from J, the gap between germline ends came to 14 bases. Per the germline V gene, CDR1 is KGHSH and CDR2 is LQKENI. The CDR3 nucleotides read TGTGCCAGCTCAAAGGACTCGACCCTCTATGGCTACACCTTC. This encodes CASSKDSTLYGYTF. The whole variable domain, filled in from reference TRBV18 and TRBJ1-2, reads NAGVMQNPRHLVRRRGQEARLRCSPMKGHSHVYWYRQLPEEGLKFMVYLQKENIIDESGMPKERFSAEFPKEGPSILRIQQVVRGDSAAYFCASSKDSTLYGYTFGSGTRLTVV.

This chain connects TRBV28 to TRBJ1-4; D is perhaps TRBD1 (6 bases). The CDR3 is made up of 17 amino acids. The germline CDR1 and CDR2 sequences are MDHEN and SYDVKM. Trimming removed 5 bases from V and 1 base from J, with 17 bases in between. The CDR3 spells CASSPTGGRGTNEKLFF. CDR3 coding DNA: TGTGCCAGCAGTCCGACAGGTGGGAGGGGAACTAATGAAAAACTGTTTTTT.

This clone was recorded only once. The chain has TRBV18 and TRBJ2-7; 8 nucleotides match TRBD2. This CDR3 has 16 residues. Germline CDR1 KGHSH, CDR2 LQKENI. V lost 3 bases to trimming and J lost 0 bases; unmatched junction nucleotides: 7. The CDR3 spells CASSPSALAASYEQYF. Written as DNA, the CDR3 is TGTGCCAGCTCACCGTCCGCACTAGCGGCCTCCTACGAGCAGTACTTC.

The genes are TRBV28 and TRBJ2-3; 7 bases are a match to TRBD1. V shed 5 bases, J shed 4 bases, and the junction held 9 bases outside the gene matches. The CDR3 extends over 15 amino acids. CDR1 and CDR2 from the germline V gene are MDHEN and SYDVKM. CDR3 residues: CASSPPGGRADTQYF. CDR3 nucleotide sequence: TGTGCCAGCAGTCCCCCAGGGGGTAGGGCAGATACGCAGTATTTT.

This clone was seen a handful of times. The chain joins TRBV9 to TRBJ2-2, with TRBD2 as a possible D gene (5 bases). There are 14 residues in the CDR3. Germline values: CDR1 SGDLS, CDR2 YYNGEE. The V end lost 2 bases, the J end lost 2 bases, and 7 bases lay between the germline ends. The CDR3 sequence: CASSVDSNTGELFF. The CDR3 DNA follows: TGTGCCAGCAGCGTGGACTCCAACACCGGGGAGCTGTTTTTT. The full variable domain, its missing parts supplied by reference TRBV9 and TRBJ2-2, is DSGVTQTPKHLITATGQRVTLRCSPRSGDLSVYWYQQSLDQGLQFLIQYYNGEERAKGNILERFSAQQFPDLHSELNLSSLELGDSALYFCASSVDSNTGELFFGEGSRLTVL.

The V gene is TRBV9, the J gene TRBJ2-3, with TRBD1 as a possible D gene (6 bases). The germline gives CDR1 SGDLS, CDR2 YYNGEE. CDR3 size: 16 residues. V was pared by 3 bases and J by 4 bases, with 18 bases between. CDR3 sequence: CASSATGLGVADTQYF. The CDR3 bases are TGTGCCAGCAGCGCGACAGGACTTGGGGTCGCAGATACGCAGTATTTT. Based on the CDR3 plus reference TRBV9 and TRBJ2-3, the full variable domain is DSGVTQTPKHLITATGQRVTLRCSPRSGDLSVYWYQQSLDQGLQFLIQYYNGEERAKGNILERFSAQQFPDLHSELNLSSLELGDSALYFCASSATGLGVADTQYFGPGTRLTVL.

This sequence joins TRBV2 and TRBJ1-5, with D possibly TRBD1 on 5 matching bases. V shed 4 bases and J shed 4 bases, with 11 bases lying between them. This CDR3 has 14 amino acids. In germline, CDR1 is SNHLY, CDR2 FYNNEI. CDR3: CASSGGRTNQPQHF. The CDR3 DNA is TGTGCCAGCAGTGGGGGCAGGACGAATCAGCCCCAGCATTTT.

V usage is TRBV5-6 and J usage is TRBJ1-1; 7 nucleotides align to TRBD1. This CDR3 spans 17 amino acids. Looked up from germline, CDR1 is SGHDT and CDR2 is YYEEEE. V gave up 0 bases and J gave up 1 base; unmatched junction bases: 9. CDR3 region: CASSLAPWQGGNTEAFF. CDR3 DNA sequence: TGTGCCAGCAGCTTGGCCCCATGGCAGGGGGGGAACACTGAAGCTTTCTTT.

V and J are TRBV11-2 and TRBJ2-7; D is ambiguous. V was pared by 3 bases and J by 1 base, with 10 bases between. CDR3 size: 14 residues. Germline assignment: CDR1 SGHAT and CDR2 FQNNGV. The CDR3 sequence: CASSFSAGSYEQYF. The CDR3 coding sequence is TGTGCCAGCAGCTTTTCAGCCGGGTCCTACGAGCAGTACTTC.

The chain carries TRBV6-6 and TRBJ1-3; no definite D call. This CDR3 has 16 amino acids. V gave up 2 bases and J gave up 2 bases, with 13 bases separating them. Germline V gives CDR1 MNHNY, CDR2 SVGAGI (reference sequence). CDR3 sequence: CASSYPLQHAGNTIYF. CDR3 coding DNA: TGTGCCAGCAGTTACCCACTACAACATGCTGGAAACACCATATATTTT.

The rearrangement links TRBV28 to TRBJ1-1; 8 bases align to TRBD1. CDR3 length: 14 amino acids. The J segment lost 4 bases and the V segment lost 7 bases, leaving 8 bases of the junction unmatched. CDR1 and CDR2 from the germline V gene are MDHEN and SYDVKM. The CDR3 protein is CASTSGQGGTEAFF. The DNA of the CDR3 is TGTGCCAGCACCTCCGGACAGGGAGGCACTGAAGCTTTCTTT.

CDR3 protein: CASSRGQGRSGELFF. DNA of the CDR3: TGTGCCAGCAGTAGGGGACAGGGAAGGTCCGGGGAGCTGTTTTTT. The rearrangement uses TRBV6-1 and TRBJ2-2; 9 nucleotides match TRBD1. V shed 5 bases and J 6 bases; nucleotides not matched to a gene: 7. The germline CDR1 and CDR2 sequences are MNHNS and SASEGT. The CDR3 has 15 residues.

This chain uses TRBV7-3 with TRBJ2-2; 8 positions agree with TRBD1. CDR1 SGHTA and CDR2 FQGTGA come from the germline V gene. V lost 5 bases and J lost 2; bases outside the gene matches: 4. The CDR3 loop spans 15 amino acids. The CDR3 nucleotides are TGTGCCAGCAGCCCCAGGGGGCAAAACACCGGGGAGCTGTTTTTT. It specifies CASSPRGQNTGELFF.

The rearrangement joins TRBV5-1 to TRBJ2-2; D is undetermined. Germline V CDR1 and CDR2: SGHRS, YFSETQ. V lost 0 bases to trimming and J lost 2 bases, with 8 bases between them. This CDR3 comprises 15 residues. The CDR3 loop reads CASSLGHRNTGELFF. CDR3 coding DNA: TGCGCCAGCAGCTTGGGACACCGAAACACCGGGGAGCTGTTTTTT.

In this sample, this clone turned up a few times. The rearrangement joins TRBV28 to TRBJ2-1; 7 bases align to TRBD2. CDR1 is MDHEN, CDR2 SYDVKM, per germline. Trimming cost V 7 bases and J 4 bases; bases outside gene matches: 7. The CDR3 consists of 14 residues. The CDR3 is CASKYGREYNEQFF. The CDR3 DNA is TGTGCCAGCAAATATGGGAGGGAATACAATGAGCAGTTCTTC.

This chain uses TRBV6-1 with TRBJ2-5; 12 bases map to TRBD1. Losses at the gene ends were 3 bases for V and 5 bases for J; bases not matched to a gene: 19. Germline values: CDR1 MNHNS, CDR2 SASEGT. This CDR3 comprises 20 residues. CDR3: CASSDRKPGQGAPLGETQYF. CDR3 sequence (DNA): TGTGCCAGCAGTGACCGCAAACCGGGACAGGGGGCTCCTCTGGGGGAGACCCAGTACTTC.

Of note for this clone: Additional DNA sequences in this sample encode the identical CDR3. The chain recombines TRBV28 with TRBJ2-3; 7 bases align to TRBD2. With V trimmed by 3 bases and J by 8 bases, 11 bases remained unmatched. Germline V gives CDR1 MDHEN, CDR2 SYDVKM. The CDR3 contains 15 residues. This CDR3 reads CASSFEGGPSATQYF. In DNA, the CDR3 is TGTGCCAGCAGTTTCGAGGGAGGGCCTAGCGCTACGCAGTATTTT. The complete variable domain, with remaining parts taken from reference TRBV28 and TRBJ2-3, reads DVKVTQSSRYLVKRTGEKVFLECVQDMDHENMFWYRQDPGLGLRLIYFSYDVKMKEKGDIPEGYSVSREKKERFSLILESASTNQTSMYLCASSFEGGPSATQYFGPGTRLTVL.

The chain combines TRBV12-5 with TRBJ1-5; D might be TRBD1 (6 bases). V was cut by 2 bases and J by 9 bases, with 14 bases left in between. Germline loops: CDR1 LGHNT, CDR2 FRNRAP. The CDR3 totals 14 residues. The CDR3 protein is CASGLTGTNWPQHF. The CDR3 DNA reads as TGTGCTAGTGGTTTGACAGGGACCAATTGGCCCCAGCATTTT.

The chain couples TRBV15 to TRBJ2-7; TRBD2 might be the D (5 bases). The CDR3 runs 16 residues. The germline V gene has CDR1 LNHNV and CDR2 YYDKDF (reference sequence). V dropped 0 bases and J dropped 4 bases, with 16 bases sitting between them. CDR3 in amino acids: CATSRDQVSRGYEQYF. The CDR3 nucleotides read TGTGCCACCAGCAGAGATCAAGTGTCCAGAGGGTACGAGCAGTACTTC.

V usage is TRBV7-2 and J usage is TRBJ2-6; D might be TRBD1 (6 bases). Germline assignment: CDR1 SGHTA and CDR2 FQGNSA. Trimming took off 7 bases at V and 1 base at J, with 14 bases between the two ends. The CDR3 loop spans 16 amino acids. CDR3 region: CASTRAGASGANVLTF. For the CDR3, the DNA is TGTGCCAGCACCCGGGCAGGGGCATCTGGGGCCAACGTCCTGACTTTC.

This chain connects TRBV2 to TRBJ2-3; maybe TRBD1 (5 bases). The germline gives CDR1 SNHLY, CDR2 FYNNEI. The V and J ends lost 3 bases and 2 bases respectively, with 12 bases between them. The CDR3 is 15 residues long. The CDR3 sequence is CASSEGRAHTDTQYF. The CDR3 DNA reads TGTGCCAGCAGTGAGGGCAGGGCGCACACAGATACGCAGTATTTT.

This clone was seen only once. The genes are TRBV19 and TRBJ1-3; no clear D. Germline lookup yields CDR1 LNHDA and CDR2 SQIVND (reference sequence). V lost 1 base and J 2 bases, leaving 12 bases between the germline ends. CDR3 size: 16 residues. The CDR3: CASSIVVLGAGNTIYF. CDR3 bases: TGTGCCAGTAGTATAGTCGTCTTGGGCGCTGGAAACACCATATATTTT. The complete variable domain, with remaining parts taken from reference TRBV19 and TRBJ1-3, reads DGGITQSPKYLFRKEGQNVTLSCEQNLNHDAMYWYRQDPGQGLRLIYYSQIVNDFQKGDIAEGYSVSREKKESFPLTVTSAQKNPTAFYLCASSIVVLGAGNTIYFGEGSWLTVV.

The V and J genes are TRBV29-1 and TRBJ1-1; the D gene is possibly TRBD1 (5 bases). The CDR3 spans 15 residues. Germline-derived CDR1 and CDR2 are SQVTM and ANQGSEA. V gave up 5 bases and J gave up 0 bases, with 16 bases separating them. In DNA, the CDR3 is TGCAGCGTTAGACCAGACAGCTTAATGAACACTGAAGCTTTCTTT. Amino acid sequence: CSVRPDSLMNTEAFF.

The chain links TRBV7-6 to TRBJ1-5; 7 bases fit TRBD1. The CDR3 runs to 14 residues. Looked up from germline, CDR1 is SGHVS and CDR2 is FNYEAQ. The trim removed 1 base at V and 8 bases at J, leaving 5 bases unmatched. CDR3: CASSLGQGVEPQHF. The DNA of the CDR3 is TGTGCCAGCAGCTTAGGACAGGGTGTGGAGCCCCAGCATTTT.

This clone turned up a few times. The chain recombines TRBV15 with TRBJ1-4, with TRBD1 identical over 8 bases. CDR1 is LNHNV and CDR2 is YYDKDF in the germline V gene (reference sequence). Trimming removed 3 bases from V and 6 bases from J; junction bases left unmatched: 6. This CDR3 contains 15 residues. The CDR3, as DNA: TGTGCCACCAGCAGTGGACAGGGCGGTTATGAAAAACTGTTTTTT. Amino acids: CATSSGQGGYEKLFF.